This TCR beta chain was identified during a study of CD8 T cells in Susac syndrome. A quantity of 0.5 to 1 ug RNA underwent reverse transcription using random hexamers. Multiplex PCR with immunoSEQ amplified the TCR beta CDR3 across 54 Vbeta and 13 Jbeta. TCRdb independently ran MiXCR on the immunoSEQ multiplex PCR reads; one entry per CDR3 protein. The sample holds approximately 26,000 distinct CDR3 sequences, 94% seen once. CD8+ and CD4+ blood T cells underwent TCR beta sequencing. The CD8+ and CD4+ T cells were negatively isolated, with the TEMRA cells enriched by FACS. The TCR originated in a human donor in good health. Source material: CD8+ T cells from PBMCs.

The CDR3 nucleotides are TGTGCCAGCAGTCTGGGACAGGGGGGCACTGAAGCTTTCTTT. Protein: CASSLGQGGTEAFF. The V gene is TRBV12-3 or TRBV12-4, the J gene TRBJ1-1; 11 nucleotides agree with TRBD1. Unmatched junction bases numbered 3, after V lost 5 bases and J lost 4 bases. The CDR3 runs to 14 residues.